These T cell receptor beta chains were read from a single sample in a study of blood T cell repertoires in COVID-19. Measured with immunoSEQ multiplex PCR; TCRdb has only the in-frame clones, and not every one. The sample includes 130,000 to 150,000 clones, about four fifths of them seen just once. The material sequenced was peripheral blood. The receptors here all came from a human donor with acute or convalescent COVID-19. The donor label of this sample is uncertain. Both conserved end residues are part of each CDR3. The D gene is left open where the match is weak. Clone size is stated in some rows and not others, as once, few, many or a class when expanded.

clone_size j_call d_call v_call cdr3_nt cdr3_aa
. TRBJ2-2 TRBD2 TRBV5-4 TGTGCCAGCAGCCCGCTGGGGGGGGGTCCGAAGGCCGGGGAGCTGTTTTTT CASSPLGGGPKAGELFF
. TRBJ2-5 . TRBV24-1 TGTGCCACCAGTGAGGGAACAGGGAGAGAGACCCAGTACTTC CATSEGTGRETQYF
. TRBJ1-1 . TRBV15 TGTGCCACCAGCAGAGATGGGAGGACGGCTGAAGCTTTCTTT CATSRDGRTAEAFF
. TRBJ1-1 . TRBV7-8 TGTGCCAGCAGCTTAGCGCGACAGGATTTCACTGAAGCTTTCTTT CASSLARQDFTEAFF
few TRBJ1-1 TRBD1 TRBV19 TGTGCCAGTAGTACCCGGACAGGGTTGAACACTGAAGCTTTCTTT CASSTRTGLNTEAFF
. TRBJ1-4 . TRBV6-5 TGTGCCAGCAGTCGCGCAACTAATGAAAAACTGTTTTTT CASSRATNEKLFF
. TRBJ1-1 . TRBV15 TGTGCCACCAGCGACTTACTGAACACTGAAGCTTTCTTT CATSDLLNTEAFF
. TRBJ1-1 TRBD1 TRBV5-1 TGCGCCAGCAGCCTGACAGGGGGCAACACTGAAGCTTTCTTT CASSLTGGNTEAFF
many TRBJ1-6 . TRBV27 TGTGCCAGCAGTTCCCACCAGGGATACAATTCACCCCTCCACTTT CASSSHQGYNSPLHF
. TRBJ2-1 . TRBV14 TGTGCCAGCAGCCAAGAAGTCTACTACAATGAGCAGTTCTTC CASSQEVYYNEQFF
. TRBJ2-3 TRBD1 TRBV5-1 TGCGCCAGCAGCTTTGGACAGGGGGGCTTCACAGATACGCAGTATTTT CASSFGQGGFTDTQYF
. TRBJ1-3 . TRBV9 TGTGCCAGCAGCGCCTGGGGGGTCTCTGGAAACACCATATATTTT CASSAWGVSGNTIYF
. TRBJ2-2 . TRBV29-1 TGCAGCGTAGGACAGCTTCTCACCGGGGAGCTGTTTTTT CSVGQLLTGELFF
. TRBJ2-7 TRBD1 TRBV24-1 TGTGCCACCAGGAAGGGACAGGGGGCGTACGAGCAGTACTTC CATRKGQGAYEQYF
. TRBJ1-2 TRBD1 TRBV27 TGTGCCAGCAGTTTATCAGGGGCCACAGGGGTGCGCTACACCTTC CASSLSGATGVRYTF
. TRBJ1-1 TRBD1 TRBV3-1/TRBV3-2 TGTGCCAGCAGCCCCACAGGGGGGGACACTGAAGCTTTCTTT CASSPTGGDTEAFF
. TRBJ2-1 TRBD1 TRBV12-5 TGTGCTAGTGGGCCCGGGACAGCAGAGTACAATGAGCAGTTCTTC CASGPGTAEYNEQFF
. TRBJ1-6 TRBD1 TRBV25-1 TGTGCCAGCAGTGAACCGGGACAGGGAGAAGGTTCACCCCTCCACTTT CASSEPGQGEGSPLHF
. TRBJ1-3 . TRBV7-6 TGTGCCAGCAGCCCAGTTACAGGGCCCTCTGGAAACACCATATATTTT CASSPVTGPSGNTIYF
. TRBJ2-3 . TRBV2 TGTGCCAGCGCCTTGCGCGGGGGCCCCTCAGATACGCAGTATTTT CASALRGGPSDTQYF
once TRBJ1-2 TRBD1 TRBV12-3/TRBV12-4 TGTGCCAGCAGTCGCATCCGGGACAGGACGCGCACCTTC CASSRIRDRTRTF
. TRBJ2-2 TRBD1 TRBV5-5 TGTGCCAGCAGCCCGACAGGGGCGGCCGGGGAGCTGTTTTTT CASSPTGAAGELFF
. TRBJ1-2 TRBD1 TRBV7-6 TGTGCCAGCAGCTCCTACAGGGGCCTTAACTATGGCTACACCTTC CASSSYRGLNYGYTF
few TRBJ1-1 TRBD1 TRBV7-9 TGTGCCAGCAGCTCCAGGGGGTACACTGAAGCTTTCTTT CASSSRGYTEAFF
. TRBJ2-1 TRBD2 TRBV11-3 TGTGCCAGCAGCTTAGATAGGGGCGGGGGATACAATGAGCAGTTCTTC CASSLDRGGGYNEQFF
. TRBJ1-6 . TRBV2 TGTGCCAGCAGTCCGGGACTCATGAGCTCCTATAATTCACCCCTCCACTTT CASSPGLMSSYNSPLHF
. TRBJ2-3 TRBD2 TRBV10-3 TGTGCCATCAGAACTAGCGGGGGGGCCGTTGGCACAGATACGCAGTATTTT CAIRTSGGAVGTDTQYF
. TRBJ1-5 . TRBV19 TGTGCCAGTAGTTTGACAGATAGCAATCAGCCCCAGCATTTT CASSLTDSNQPQHF
. TRBJ1-2 . TRBV5-1 TGCGCCAGCCGATCCACAGGGTCAGGTTCTTATGGCTACACCTTC CASRSTGSGSYGYTF